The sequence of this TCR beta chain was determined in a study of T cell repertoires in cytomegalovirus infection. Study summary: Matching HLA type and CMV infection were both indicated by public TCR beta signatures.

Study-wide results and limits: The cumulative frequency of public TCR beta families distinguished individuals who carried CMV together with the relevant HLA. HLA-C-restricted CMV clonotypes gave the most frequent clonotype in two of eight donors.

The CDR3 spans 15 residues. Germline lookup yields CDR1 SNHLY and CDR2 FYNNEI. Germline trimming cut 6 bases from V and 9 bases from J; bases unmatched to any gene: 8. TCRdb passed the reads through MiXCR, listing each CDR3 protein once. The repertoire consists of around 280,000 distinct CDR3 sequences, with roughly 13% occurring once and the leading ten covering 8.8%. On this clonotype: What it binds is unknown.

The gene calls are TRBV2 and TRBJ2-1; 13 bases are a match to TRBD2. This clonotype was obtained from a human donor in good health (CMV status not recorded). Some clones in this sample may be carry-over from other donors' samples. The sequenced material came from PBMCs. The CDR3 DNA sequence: TGTGCCAGCAGCCTGCGACTAGCGGGAGGAGGTGAGCAGTTCTTC. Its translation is CASSLRLAGGGEQFF.